This is a list of T cell receptor beta chains from one sample in a study of identical twins. In TCRdb, the 5' RACE reads were re-called with MiXCR into one record per CDR3 protein. This sample has about 700,000 distinct CDR3 sequences, with 8.6% found just once. In addition, the sample was reused for a study of yellow fever vaccine responses in identical twins.

Sequencing was done on a sample of PBMCs. The receptors stem from a woman aged 18 to 35 in good health. CDR3s include the opening cysteine and the closing phenylalanine or tryptophan. Fields, in order: D gene, J gene, clone size, V gene, CDR3 protein, CDR3 DNA. A D gene is named only where the DNA matches it firmly. Clone size, where shown, is once, few, many, or a class for clones that have expanded.

>TRBD1|TRBJ2-1|-|TRBV29-1
CSVGDRGTYNEQFF
TGCAGCGTAGGGGACAGGGGAACCTACAATGAGCAGTTCTTC
>-|TRBJ2-1|many|TRBV5-1
CASSLVGVYGNEQFF
TGCGCCAGCAGCTTGGTTGGAGTCTACGGGAATGAGCAGTTCTTC
>-|TRBJ2-7|many|TRBV5-1
CASSLVPRRRTQSYEQYF
TGCGCCAGCAGCTTGGTCCCACGACGACGGACTCAATCCTACGAGCAGTACTTC
>TRBD2|TRBJ2-1|-|TRBV20-1
CSALGTSGPLYNEQFF
TGCAGTGCCCTTGGGACTAGCGGACCCCTCTACAATGAGCAGTTCTTC
>TRBD2|TRBJ2-3|few|TRBV7-2
CASSVLAGVADTQYF
TGTGCCAGCAGCGTACTAGCGGGGGTCGCAGATACGCAGTATTTT
>-|TRBJ2-1|few|TRBV27
CASSLPTGVSYNEQFF
TGTGCCAGCAGTTTACCCACGGGAGTGTCCTACAATGAGCAGTTCTTC
>-|TRBJ2-5|few|TRBV7-8
CASSSSELNQETQYF
TGTGCCAGCAGCAGTAGTGAGCTCAACCAAGAGACCCAGTACTTC
>TRBD1|TRBJ2-3|many|TRBV28
CASRARGQRTDTQYF
TGTGCCAGCAGAGCCAGGGGACAGCGCACAGATACGCAGTATTTT
>TRBD2|TRBJ2-7|few|TRBV6-1
CASSDFTGLAVHEQYF
TGTGCCAGCAGCGATTTTACCGGACTAGCGGTCCACGAGCAGTACTTC
>-|TRBJ1-6|-|TRBV10-3
CAALGGANSPLHF
TGTGCCGCCTTAGGAGGGGCAAATTCACCCCTCCACTTT
>-|TRBJ1-3|few|TRBV13
CASSLSVFTGRTIYF
TGTGCCAGCAGCTTATCGGTCTTTACGGGACGCACCATATATTTT
>TRBD1|TRBJ2-7|-|TRBV7-9
CASEGAAYEQYF
TGTGCCAGCGAGGGGGCAGCCTACGAGCAGTACTTC
>-|TRBJ2-1|few|TRBV12-5
CASAPPTPGGPYNEQFF
TGTGCTAGTGCTCCCCCCACTCCTGGGGGGCCCTACAATGAGCAGTTCTTC
>TRBD2|TRBJ2-7|few|TRBV7-8
CASSLAPGGELYEQYF
TGTGCCAGCAGCTTAGCGCCGGGGGGGGAATTATACGAGCAGTACTTC
>-|TRBJ2-3|-|TRBV29-1
CSVAAGLKSTDTQYF
TGCAGCGTTGCGGCGGGGTTGAAAAGCACAGATACGCAGTATTTT
>-|TRBJ2-1|-|TRBV6-6
CASKLESNEQFF
TGTGCCAGCAAACTAGAATCCAATGAGCAGTTCTTC
>-|TRBJ2-1|few|TRBV12-3/TRBV12-4
CASSQPPVDEQFF
TGTGCCAGCAGCCAACCCCCAGTCGATGAGCAGTTCTTC
>-|TRBJ2-5|-|TRBV20-1
CSAGDRVGLIAETQYF
TGCAGTGCTGGGGATCGGGTTGGGTTGATCGCAGAGACCCAGTACTTC
>TRBD1|TRBJ2-1|-|TRBV11-2
CASSSRDRGLPRDNEQFF
TGTGCCAGCAGCTCCCGGGACAGGGGGCTACCGCGGGACAATGAGCAGTTCTTC
>TRBD2|TRBJ2-1|few|TRBV4-2
CASSQGTGGGSYNEQFF
TGTGCCAGCAGCCAAGGGACGGGAGGAGGGTCCTACAATGAGCAGTTCTTC
>-|TRBJ1-5|-|TRBV7-9
CASSSGQGLGQPQHF
TGTGCCAGCAGCTCCGGGCAGGGCCTCGGACAGCCCCAGCATTTT
>-|TRBJ2-5|few|TRBV20-1
CSARSGALETQYF
TGCAGTGCTAGATCAGGGGCACTCGAGACCCAGTACTTC
>-|TRBJ1-6|few|TRBV20-1
CSAREVSGGLVHF
TGCAGTGCTAGAGAGGTTTCGGGAGGTTTGGTCCACTTT
>-|TRBJ2-1|few|TRBV6-2/TRBV6-3
CASSYSIGNEQFF
TGTGCCAGCAGTTACTCGATAGGCAATGAGCAGTTCTTC
>TRBD1|TRBJ1-5|-|TRBV10-3
CAIKQGTGQPQHF
TGTGCCATCAAACAGGGGACAGGTCAGCCCCAGCATTTT
>TRBD2|TRBJ2-1|few|TRBV11-2
CASSAVAGSGYNEQFF
TGTGCCAGCAGCGCAGTAGCGGGCAGCGGCTACAATGAGCAGTTCTTC
>TRBD1|TRBJ2-5|-|TRBV5-5
CASSLLSGTGETQYF
TGTGCCAGCAGCTTGTTGTCCGGGACAGGGGAGACCCAGTACTTC
>-|TRBJ1-6|-|TRBV27
CASSSVGYNSPLHF
TGTGCCAGCAGTTCGGTAGGATATAATTCACCCCTCCACTTT
>TRBD1|TRBJ1-1|many|TRBV6-4
CASSETGATEAFF
TGTGCCAGCAGTGAAACAGGGGCCACTGAAGCTTTCTTT
>-|TRBJ2-6|-|TRBV2
CASRKGGGESSGANVLTF
TGTGCCAGCAGAAAGGGAGGGGGAGAGAGCTCTGGGGCCAACGTCCTGACTTTC
>-|TRBJ2-5|few|TRBV21-1
CASSKIPGTSGSGGCGGQETQYF
TGTGCCAGCAGCAAAATCCCTGGGACTAGCGGGAGTGGGGGTTGCGGGGGACAAGAGACCCAGTACTTC
>TRBD2|TRBJ2-1|-|TRBV3-1
CASSQGLAGVRSEQFF
TGTGCCAGCAGCCAAGGCCTAGCGGGCGTAAGGAGTGAGCAGTTCTTC
>-|TRBJ2-2|once|TRBV19
CASGGKTGELFF
TGTGCCAGCGGGGGTAAGACCGGGGAGCTGTTTTTT
>TRBD1|TRBJ2-7|-|TRBV2
CASYQTGDVHEQYF
TGTGCCAGCTACCAGACAGGGGATGTTCACGAGCAGTACTTC
>TRBD1|TRBJ2-2|many|TRBV29-1
CSVLTGTATANTGELFF
TGCAGCGTTTTAACCGGGACAGCAACCGCGAACACCGGGGAGCTGTTTTTT
>TRBD1|TRBJ2-5|few|TRBV18
CASSPLGTGKQETQYF
TGTGCCAGCTCACCCCTCGGGACAGGGAAGCAAGAGACCCAGTACTTC
>TRBD2|TRBJ2-5|few|TRBV7-2
CASSLASGGGETQYF
TGTGCCAGCAGCTTAGCTAGCGGGGGGGGAGAGACCCAGTACTTC
>-|TRBJ2-2|-|TRBV25-1
CASSDRAGELFF
TGTGCCAGCAGTGACAGGGCCGGGGAGCTGTTTTTT
>TRBD1|TRBJ2-2|-|TRBV24-1
CATSDPGQGTGELFF
TGTGCCACCAGTGATCCGGGACAGGGGACCGGGGAGCTGTTTTTT
>-|TRBJ2-7|few|TRBV20-1
CSAPGGAGDEQYF
TGCAGTGCTCCAGGGGGCGCGGGGGACGAGCAGTACTTC
>-|TRBJ2-1|many|TRBV3-1
CASSQDPILAPPPKATREQFF
TGTGCCAGCAGCCAAGATCCAATATTAGCCCCACCACCCAAGGCCACTCGAGAGCAGTTCTTC
>TRBD2|TRBJ2-1|many|TRBV10-3
CAIRAGAGNEQFF
TGTGCCATCCGAGCGGGAGCGGGCAATGAGCAGTTCTTC
>-|TRBJ2-7|few|TRBV12-3/TRBV12-4
CASSISRAYEQYF
TGTGCCAGCAGTATCTCAAGAGCCTACGAGCAGTACTTC
>-|TRBJ2-7|many|TRBV7-9
CASSPEAGIMYEQYF
TGTGCCAGCAGCCCAGAAGCAGGGATTATGTACGAGCAGTACTTC
>-|TRBJ2-7|few|TRBV27
CASSYREDPYEQYF
TGTGCCAGCAGTTACAGGGAGGACCCCTACGAGCAGTACTTC
>TRBD1|TRBJ2-7|-|TRBV20-1
CSAPSGTGYYEQYF
TGCAGTGCTCCCTCCGGGACAGGGTACTACGAGCAGTACTTC
>TRBD2|TRBJ2-1|few|TRBV7-9
CASSLWGRAVNEQFF
TGTGCCAGCAGCTTATGGGGGAGGGCCGTCAATGAGCAGTTCTTC
>TRBD1|TRBJ2-3|many|TRBV7-2
CASSWTGFGKVDTQYF
TGTGCCAGCAGCTGGACAGGGTTTGGGAAAGTAGATACGCAGTATTTT
>-|TRBJ1-1|-|TRBV27
CASSLEWGLNTEAFF
TGTGCCAGCAGTTTGGAATGGGGGCTGAACACTGAAGCTTTCTTT
>-|TRBJ1-2|-|TRBV24-1
CATSYGTYGYTF
TGTGCCACCAGTTACGGAACATATGGCTACACCTTC
>TRBD2|TRBJ2-1|many|TRBV12-3/TRBV12-4
CASSLRLAGGSGQFF
TGTGCCAGCAGTTTGCGGCTAGCGGGAGGATCGGGGCAGTTCTTC
>-|TRBJ2-2|few|TRBV24-1
CATSDLPGRDWAGELFF
TGTGCCACCAGTGATTTGCCGGGAAGGGATTGGGCCGGGGAGCTGTTTTTT
>-|TRBJ2-6|-|TRBV19
CASSKPGAGANVLTF
TGTGCCAGTAGTAAGCCGGGCGCTGGGGCCAACGTCCTGACTTTC
>-|TRBJ2-2|few|TRBV12-3/TRBV12-4
CASSRPGTSTLFF
TGTGCCAGCAGCCGCCCCGGAACGTCCACGCTGTTTTTT
>TRBD1|TRBJ2-2|-|TRBV28
CASSFLGQGAAGELFF
TGTGCCAGCAGTTTCCTCGGACAGGGGGCGGCCGGGGAGCTGTTTTTT
>-|TRBJ2-1|few|TRBV29-1
CSAGEGGNEQFF
TGCAGCGCTGGGGAAGGTGGCAATGAGCAGTTCTTC
>-|TRBJ2-2|-|TRBV29-1
CSVVGFGATNTGELFF
TGCAGCGTTGTGGGATTCGGGGCGACTAACACCGGGGAGCTGTTTTTT
>-|TRBJ2-4|-|TRBV20-1
CSARDYAPSAAGSYIQYF
TGCAGTGCTAGAGATTACGCCCCCTCGGCGGCGGGAAGTTACATTCAGTACTTC
>-|TRBJ2-7|many|TRBV9
CASRDFYEQYF
TGTGCCAGCAGGGACTTCTACGAGCAGTACTTC